One T cell receptor (beta chain) is described in this entry. Its target is not known. The sample originates from a study of T-cell memory formation after mild COVID-19. About the research overall: Largely donor-specific TCR clusters were found. Study results and limitations: Some responding clones appeared in pre-infection memory, suggesting cross-reactive memory joined.

TCRdb recomputed calls from the 5' RACE reads with MiXCR, one row per CDR3 protein. The repertoire holds 250,000 to 350,000 distinct CDR3 sequences, with 15% to 20% as singletons. Germline CDR1 KGHDR, CDR2 SFDVKD. The length of the CDR3 is 13 residues. V lost 1 base and J lost 7, with 7 bases in between. The source material was PBMCs or a T cell subset sorted from them (not recorded which). V usage is TRBV24-1 and J usage is TRBJ2-1; D is undetermined. The TCR sequence derives from a man aged 18 to 29 who had mild COVID-19 (a few samples of this study predate the infection). Cell type and time point are not known. The CDR3, as DNA: TGTGCCACCAGTGATTTCGCAACTAATGAGCAGTTCTTC. Its protein product is CATSDFATNEQFF.